This TCR beta chain is drawn from a study of T cells in Graves' hyperthyroidism and ophthalmopathy. Newly diagnosed patients aged 18 to 65 had hyperthyroidism of under 2 months' duration. RNA transcripts were the template for amplifying TCR beta CDR3 regions. The primer set for the first-round RT-PCR of the TCR CDR3 was HTBI. Using its own MiXCR run on the multiplex PCR reads, TCRdb lists one record per CDR3 protein. The data hold 200,000 to 250,000 distinct CDR3 sequences, with about 17% observed a single time. This CDR3 is 12 amino acids long. V was cut by 9 bases and J by 7 bases, with 13 bases left in between. Germline-derived CDR1 and CDR2 are SNHLY and FYNNEI. This clonotype was seen many times. No antigen is known for it. General observations from the study: Expanded thyroid clonotypes (above 0.001) were mostly also found in blood.

The rearrangement uses TRBV2 and TRBJ2-1; D is unclear. Sequencing was done on a sample of blood. This TCR was sampled from a man aged 35 to 55 with Graves' hyperthyroidism. CDR3 region: CARERLLNEQFF. The CDR3 DNA reads TGTGCCAGGGAACGCTTACTAAATGAGCAGTTCTTC.